The source of this T cell receptor beta chain is a study of cytomegalovirus exposure and HLA in healthy donors (dated by TCRdb to 2016 to 2017). For the wider study: In an earlier analysis of approximately 500 of the donors, under 300 Gb of sequence data and some 100 million unique TCR beta sequences from about 190 million T cells were reported. An early release that covered about 640 HLA-typed donors contained about 290 gigabases of sequencing data and about 84 million unique TCR sequences. Among the roughly 400 genotyped donors, around 79% belonged to the genetic ancestry cluster associated with self-reported Caucasian donors. The study aimed to test whether signatures of past pathogen exposure could be identified by cataloging public T cell receptors. The T cell repertoires of around 670 subjects were profiled by immunosequencing and related to cytomegalovirus serostatus. In addition to the first cohort of 666 subjects, a separate validation cohort of over 90 different subjects was used. The study combined high-throughput TCR immunosequencing, statistical association of individual TCRs with disease status, and machine learning to predict cytomegalovirus infection status. A later analysis re-examined previously published TCR beta repertoires from roughly 650 donors and added high-resolution HLA genotyping to investigate patterns of TCR occurrence. The later analysis used no new phenotypic data to find candidate immune exposures, relying instead on TCR beta sequences and their occurrence across donors. To decide whether each TCR beta V gene segment behaved as functional or pseudogenic, an earlier analysis of several hundred of the donors relied on high-throughput TCR beta sequencing. Donor age, sex, ethnicity and CMV serostatus were compiled together with the repertoire data. A later genetic analysis took genome-wide SNP genotypes for about three fifths of the roughly 700 donors and used that subset as a discovery cohort. All discovery cohort repertoires had been generated on a single sequencing platform. Class I and class II HLA loci were covered by the typing at four-digit resolution. Typing coverage varied by locus: roughly 629-630 donors for A, B, C, DRB1 and DQB1; more than 500 for DQA1; more than 600 for DPA1; approximately 470 for DPB1. Because of strong linkage in the cohort, a handful of DR-DQ haplotypes were treated as single units for association and clustering. On average, around 240,000 unique TCR beta nucleotide sequences were sequenced per donor among a few hundred genotyped donors of the cohort, with roughly 18% of those sequences being non-productive.

What the work shows at the level of the full study, not this receptor alone: In a later genetic analysis, a missense DCLRE1C variant was associated with V-gene and J-gene trimming of TCR beta chains, and the association was replicated in an independent cohort. Most TCR sequences were seen in very few donors, while some public TCRs were found in many individuals. A further reported finding was that TCR beta sequences accurately predicted the HLA-A and HLA-B alleles for most subjects in the first cohort. The study gave a list of 150 to 200 TCR beta chains associated with cytomegalovirus. In this cohort, only TCR beta chains were sequenced, and detectable features were limited by the absence of alpha or paired-chain data. In a later analysis, most CMV-associated TCR beta chains were found to appear HLA-restricted, with HLA associations seemingly driven largely by CMV exposure. In an earlier analysis of some 500 of the donors, most TCR beta V segments were observed in productive rearrangements about 90% or about 30% of the time, broadly matching IMGT annotations. Strong co-occurrence of HLA alleles, especially DR and DQ, made assigning TCR associations to individual alleles difficult. Three of the identified cytomegalovirus-associated TCR beta chains were confirmed in vitro to be specific for cytomegalovirus antigens. The earlier analysis of almost 600 of the donors excluded 15 to 20 rarely observed V segments, including chromosome 9 orphons, because counts were too low. Because HLA typing was unavailable for some donors at each locus, only the typed subset was used in association tests. Linkage disequilibrium might explain the correlated functional status among segregating V segments, but an unknown experimental factor could not be excluded. The only immune exposure information available for the cohort was CMV serostatus. A later analysis found that TCR association rates varied across HLA loci, with DRB1 alleles showing the most associated TCRs and HLA-C alleles the fewest. Several of the top co-occurrence clusters appeared to be linked to parvovirus B19, influenza, CMV and Epstein-Barr virus, according to a later analysis. Compared with the roughly 600-donor mean, donors in an Asian-associated ancestry cluster had fewer N-insertions in productive TCRs, according to a later genetic analysis. In a later analysis, HLA-associated TCR beta chains were found to be more clonally expanded and to have lower generation probabilities than equally common non-associated chains. Some IMGT-functional V segments, including TRBV6-2 and TRBV6-3, could not be told apart with the 87-base-pair reads, so those segments were excluded. At a false discovery rate of 0.05, a later analysis linked 16,951 TCR beta sequences to specific HLA alleles. A cluster of highly shared sequence variants was judged likely to represent a technical artifact of the sequencing pipeline. The authors suggested that the approach could potentially be generalized to other disease states and immunological phenotypes. The classifier was reported to diagnose cytomegalovirus status with high specificity and sensitivity in both the original and validation cohorts. Roughly uniform sequencing depth across donors was assumed in presence/absence analyses, although this assumption may not hold.

The cohort comprised 670 or so healthy bone marrow donors. At the time of sampling, all cohort members were nominally healthy, though unrecorded immune exposures were likely present. The donor tested CMV seronegative and was one of the 352 seronegative cohort members. A peripheral blood sample was provided by each donor, and peripheral blood mononuclear cells were used for TCR beta sequencing. The Qiagen DNeasy Blood Extraction Kit was used to extract genomic DNA from the blood cell samples. The library was generated by the immunoSEQ multiplex PCR assay. For the multiplex PCR, a mixture combining 60 forward primers for TCR Vbeta segments and 13 reverse primers for TCR Jbeta segments was used. Amplification of the CDR3 region of rearranged TCR beta genes was performed with a multiplex PCR assay on genomic DNA. The amplified TCR beta libraries were sequenced on the Illumina HiSeq System as 87-base-pair reads. Per the source publication's procedure: A later analysis counted tens of millions of unique TCR beta chains across the 670 or so repertoires, and roughly 9.9 million of these chains were shared by at least two donors. Raw reads were error-corrected and collapsed into unique sequences by a nearest-neighbor algorithm in which closely related sequences were merged to remove PCR and sequencing errors. Alignment of CDR3 sequences to IMGT reference sequences was used to assign V, D and J gene segments. For a sequence to be retained, at least a six-nucleotide match to both a V gene segment and a J gene segment was required. Rearrangements were called productive when the CDR3 lacked stop codons and stayed in frame with V and J; all others were non-productive. Following IMGT convention, CDR3 was defined as the stretch from the second conserved V-encoded cysteine up to the conserved J-encoded phenylalanine. The earlier analysis of about 610 of the donors excluded any sequence lacking an unambiguous match to a single V gene segment. In an earlier analysis of approximately 590 of the donors, V segments were called functional above 56.7% productive rearrangements and were called segregating when the between-donor standard deviation exceeded 5%. A statistical classification framework was developed to diagnose cytomegalovirus status using the catalog of TCR beta chain sequences. A later analysis assigned V and J genes by comparing TCR nucleotide sequences with IMGT/GENE-DB human TR gene sequences. In a later analysis, CDR3 sequences and most-parsimonious VDJ recombination scenarios were assigned using the TCRdist pipeline. In a later analysis, each TCR beta chain was defined by its CDR3 amino acid sequence together with its V-gene family, and reads without a unique V-gene family were excluded. As a way to deal with suspected cross-contamination and a sequencing artifact, a later analysis dropped more than 500 nucleotide sequences that were highly shared and had low generation probability. A later analysis calculated a clonal expansion index for each public chain from normalized within-repertoire ranks of inferred template counts. A later analysis computed generation probabilities with a VDJ recombination model fitted to out-of-frame rearrangements, and checked the results against IGoR. Hypergeometric tests were used in a later analysis to score TCR-TCR, TCR-HLA and TCR-CMV co-occurrence, with a repertoire-size bias correction applied to the TCR pairs. False discovery rates were estimated in a later analysis by permuting HLA or CMV assignments 20 times. In a later analysis, co-occurring TCRs were grouped using DBSCAN, and TCRdist sequence similarity was added for clustering within HLA-allele-positive subsets. Repertoires with fewer than 30,000 or more than 120,000 public chains were left out of co-occurrence clustering, as were several repertoires with anomalous nucleotide sharing. The clones in this table, taken by TCRdb from immuneACCESS, are in-frame only. Not every clone is retained; where verified, under half of the shortfall comes from an unresolved V gene, and the cause of the rest is unknown. D and trimming were read from the DNA, whereas the V and J calls and clone size are those reported in that table. Present in this sample are some 110,000 clones, more than 65% of which were seen just once. Roughly 0.82% of the sample goes to the ten largest clones.

This clone has just one count. Its antigen is not yet known. Per-nucleotide qualities are absent, and no much larger clonotype sits a single base away. Taken from the germline V gene, the CDR1 and CDR2 loops are SGHTA and FQGNSA. The CDR3 holds 15 amino acids from the cysteine to the phenylalanine. This entry keeps only the CDR3 DNA: 45 bases, framed from base 1. V is pruned by 4 bases and J by 8 bases, leaving 10 bases of the junction without a gene match. The receptor's source is a woman in her thirties in good health and CMV-seronegative. The sample consisted of PBMCs. The chain couples TRBV7-2 to TRBJ1-4; TRBD1 lines up with 7 middle nucleotides. The CDR3 has the sequence CASSYQPGQQEKLFF. The nucleotides read TGTGCCAGCAGCTACCAACCGGGACAGCAGGAAAAACTGTTTTTT. Beyond the CDR3, the reference TRBV7-2 and TRBJ1-4 genes provide the residues; the full variable domain reads: GAGVSQSPSNKVTEKGKDVELRCDPISGHTALYWYRQSLGQGLEFLIYFQGNSAPDKSGLPSDRFSAERTGGSVSTLTIQRTQQEDSAVYLCASSYQPGQQEKLFFGSGTQLSVL.